One sample yielded the 3 T cell receptor beta chains listed below, sequenced in a study of shared clonotypes between healthy human individuals. Some clones are missing from TCRdb's copy, which holds only in-frame ones; the method was immunoSEQ multiplex PCR. The profile shows over a million clones, over 95% of them singletons. Material: naive CD4+ T cells sorted from blood. Subset of the sample: CD45RA+ positively selected. These receptors all come from a young man in good health.

This clone was recorded once. V and J are TRBV27 and TRBJ2-7; 9 nucleotides align to TRBD2. Trimming took 5 bases from V and 5 from J; bases not matched to a gene: 7. CDR3 size: 14 residues. Germline CDR1 reads MNHEY; CDR2 reads SMNVEV (reference sequence). CDR3 protein: CASSGGGRAHEQYF. The CDR3 region has the DNA TGTGCCAGCAGTGGGGGCGGGAGGGCCCACGAGCAGTACTTC.

Note on this clone: Because the CDR3 is missing its conserved closing phenylalanine or tryptophan, this is likely a read error. The gene calls are TRBV14 and TRBJ1-2; D is undetermined. Deletions cut 6 bases from V and 6 bases from J, with 14 bases between. The CDR3 extends over 13 amino acids. CDR1 is SGHDN, CDR2 FVKESK, per germline. The CDR3 nucleotides are TGTGCCAGCAGTCCCCCGGGCCGAGATGGCTACACCCTC. Encoded protein: CASSPPGRDGYTL.

The gene calls are TRBV11-3 and TRBJ2-1; the match to TRBD2 covers 7 bases. The CDR3 is made up of 15 amino acids. The V gene's germline CDR1 is SGHNT and CDR2 YENEEA. The V and J ends lost 1 base and 8 bases, in that order; junction bases with no gene match: 8. Written as DNA, the CDR3 is TGTGCCAGCAGCTTAGGCGGGAGAGTCTCGGATGAGCAGTTCTTC. Translating gives CASSLGGRVSDEQFF.